A selection of T cell receptor beta chains follows, all from one sample in a study of blood T cell repertoires in COVID-19. Produced via immunoSEQ multiplex PCR; TCRdb's table is partial and in-frame only. The data show about 400,000 clones, roughly 90% seen once. Sequencing input: peripheral blood. Receptors originate from a man in his forties with acute or convalescent COVID-19. Each CDR3 is given with its conserved first and last residue. The order of the fields is clone size, V gene, J gene, D gene, CDR3 protein, CDR3 DNA. D genes are given only for firm matches. Size is omitted from some rows. Given values are once, few, many or a class for expanded clones.

>NA|TRBV19|TRBJ1-5|NA
CASMRGVGQPQHF
TGTGCCAGTATGCGGGGCGTCGGACAGCCCCAGCATTTT
>NA|TRBV28|TRBJ2-3|TRBD2
CASSSPGLADTDTQYF
TGTGCCAGCAGTTCGCCGGGACTAGCGGACACAGATACGCAGTATTTT
>NA|TRBV2|TRBJ1-5|NA
CASSESGQPQHF
TGTGCCAGCAGTGAATCAGGACAGCCCCAGCATTTT
>NA|TRBV7-3|TRBJ2-3|TRBD2
CASSVTSGGAADTQYF
TGTGCCAGCAGCGTTACTAGCGGGGGGGCCGCAGATACGCAGTATTTT
>once|TRBV19|TRBJ1-4|TRBD1
CASSEDRGNEKLFF
TGTGCCAGTAGTGAGGACAGGGGGAATGAAAAACTGTTTTTT
>NA|TRBV9|TRBJ2-5|TRBD1
CASSLGTAQETQYF
TGTGCCAGCAGCCTCGGGACAGCTCAAGAGACCCAGTACTTC
>NA|TRBV10-3|TRBJ2-5|NA
CAISDMGGKETQYF
TGTGCCATCAGTGACATGGGGGGAAAAGAGACCCAGTACTTC
>NA|TRBV19|TRBJ2-2|NA
CASRFRTGELFF
TGTGCCAGTAGATTCCGCACCGGGGAGCTGTTTTTT
>NA|TRBV15|TRBJ2-3|TRBD2
CATSRMGLLAGKTDTQYF
TGTGCCACCAGCAGGATGGGCTTACTAGCGGGGAAAACCGATACGCAGTATTTT
>once|TRBV18|TRBJ2-7|NA
CASSLVQGQNYEQYF
TGTGCCAGCTCACTAGTACAGGGTCAGAACTACGAGCAGTACTTC
>NA|TRBV5-1|TRBJ2-7|TRBD2
CASSKFLAGNGGSYEQYF
TGCGCCAGCAGCAAATTCCTAGCGGGGAACGGTGGGTCCTACGAGCAGTACTTC
>NA|TRBV6-5|TRBJ2-2|NA
CASSSNGGYTGELFF
TGTGCCAGCAGTTCTAACGGGGGATACACCGGGGAGCTGTTTTTT
>NA|TRBV7-2|TRBJ2-7|TRBD2
CASSFILAGGYEQYF
TGTGCCAGCAGCTTTATTTTAGCGGGAGGCTACGAGCAGTACTTC
>NA|TRBV5-1|TRBJ2-7|TRBD1
CASSLGPGTGARSYEQYF
TGCGCCAGCAGCTTGGGGCCCGGGACAGGGGCCCGTTCCTACGAGCAGTACTTC
>NA|TRBV27|TRBJ2-1|NA
CASSLWAARNNEQFF
TGTGCCAGCAGTTTATGGGCAGCTCGGAACAATGAGCAGTTCTTC